This is a list of T cell receptor beta chains from one sample in a study of cytomegalovirus exposure and HLA in healthy donors. Libraries were prepared by immunoSEQ multiplex PCR; TCRdb keeps only in-frame clonotypes and omits some of them. The sample lists under 200,000 clones, 82% occurring once. Sequencing was done on a sample of PBMCs. These receptors all stem from a male donor in good health and CMV-seropositive. CDR3s include the opening cysteine and the closing phenylalanine or tryptophan. D genes are given only for firm matches. Size tells how often a clone was seen (once, few, many) or the class of an expanded clone, and some rows leave it out.

d_gene: .; v_gene: TRBV18; j_gene: TRBJ2-7; abundance: .; CDR3aa: CASSPLPRANEQYF; CDR3nt: TGTGCCAGCTCACCACTCCCCAGGGCTAACGAGCAGTACTTC
d_gene: .; v_gene: TRBV10-3; j_gene: TRBJ1-2; abundance: .; CDR3aa: CAISESDVGARGYTF; CDR3nt: TGTGCCATCAGTGAGTCGGACGTAGGGGCGCGGGGCTACACCTTC
d_gene: TRBD2; v_gene: TRBV6-4; j_gene: TRBJ2-3; abundance: .; CDR3aa: CASSDSLGGGTDTQYF; CDR3nt: TGTGCCAGCAGTGACTCGTTGGGGGGGGGCACAGATACGCAGTATTTT
d_gene: TRBD1; v_gene: TRBV7-9; j_gene: TRBJ2-7; abundance: .; CDR3aa: CASSTSRDRATYEQYF; CDR3nt: TGTGCCAGCAGTACAAGCCGGGACAGGGCCACCTACGAGCAGTACTTC
d_gene: .; v_gene: TRBV7-9; j_gene: TRBJ2-1; abundance: .; CDR3aa: CASSWSGEEQFF; CDR3nt: TGTGCCAGCAGCTGGTCGGGGGAAGAGCAGTTCTTC
d_gene: TRBD2; v_gene: TRBV11-2; j_gene: TRBJ2-7; abundance: .; CDR3aa: CASSLVRGGSYEQYF; CDR3nt: TGTGCCAGCAGCCTCGTCCGGGGGGGCTCCTACGAGCAGTACTTC
d_gene: .; v_gene: TRBV4-1; j_gene: TRBJ2-2; abundance: once; CDR3aa: CASSQVGGLGELFF; CDR3nt: TGCGCCAGCAGCCAAGTAGGGGGATTGGGGGAGCTGTTTTTT
d_gene: .; v_gene: TRBV28; j_gene: TRBJ1-3; abundance: .; CDR3aa: CASRISNPSGNTIYF; CDR3nt: TGTGCCAGCAGAATTAGTAACCCCTCTGGAAACACCATATATTTT
d_gene: .; v_gene: TRBV5-1; j_gene: TRBJ1-1; abundance: .; CDR3aa: CASSLGQVSTEAFF; CDR3nt: TGCGCCAGCAGCTTGGGGCAGGTGTCCACTGAAGCTTTCTTT
d_gene: .; v_gene: TRBV5-1; j_gene: TRBJ1-1; abundance: .; CDR3aa: CASSWVEMNTEAFF; CDR3nt: TGCGCCAGCAGCTGGGTGGAGATGAACACTGAAGCTTTCTTT
d_gene: .; v_gene: TRBV2; j_gene: TRBJ2-7; abundance: .; CDR3aa: CASSRDSYEQYF; CDR3nt: TGTGCCAGCAGTCGGGACTCCTACGAGCAGTACTTC
d_gene: .; v_gene: TRBV18; j_gene: TRBJ1-1; abundance: .; CDR3aa: CASSSSQGSAEAFF; CDR3nt: TGTGCCAGCTCATCTTCACAGGGTAGTGCTGAAGCTTTCTTT
d_gene: .; v_gene: TRBV7-6; j_gene: TRBJ1-4; abundance: .; CDR3aa: CASSGRGRDEKLFF; CDR3nt: TGTGCCAGCAGCGGCCGGGGGAGGGATGAAAAACTGTTTTTT
d_gene: TRBD1; v_gene: TRBV9; j_gene: TRBJ1-1; abundance: once; CDR3aa: CASSDRQGVGEAFF; CDR3nt: TGTGCCAGCAGCGATAGACAGGGGGTCGGTGAAGCTTTCTTT
d_gene: .; v_gene: TRBV5-1; j_gene: TRBJ2-7; abundance: few; CDR3aa: CAFFKQKAAYEQYF; CDR3nt: TGCGCTTTTTTCAAGCAGAAGGCGGCATACGAGCAGTACTTC
d_gene: .; v_gene: TRBV30; j_gene: TRBJ1-5; abundance: few; CDR3aa: CAWSSHVSTHQPQHF; CDR3nt: TGTGCCTGGAGTAGCCACGTGTCCACGCATCAGCCCCAGCATTTT
d_gene: TRBD1; v_gene: TRBV5-4; j_gene: TRBJ2-3; abundance: .; CDR3aa: CASSRGQGTDTQYF; CDR3nt: TGTGCCAGCAGCCGGGGACAGGGCACAGATACGCAGTATTTT
d_gene: TRBD1; v_gene: TRBV6-5; j_gene: TRBJ2-7; abundance: .; CDR3aa: CASRSPGGWGYEQYF; CDR3nt: TGTGCCAGCAGATCCCCAGGGGGCTGGGGCTACGAGCAGTACTTC
d_gene: TRBD2; v_gene: TRBV28; j_gene: TRBJ2-7; abundance: .; CDR3aa: CASSLLGLAGVAEQYF; CDR3nt: TGTGCCAGCAGTTTACTCGGACTAGCGGGAGTAGCCGAGCAGTACTTC
d_gene: .; v_gene: TRBV11-2; j_gene: TRBJ2-2; abundance: .; CDR3aa: CASSFLPGNTGELFF; CDR3nt: TGTGCCAGCAGCTTTTTGCCAGGGAACACCGGGGAGCTGTTTTTT
d_gene: .; v_gene: TRBV19; j_gene: TRBJ2-2; abundance: few; CDR3aa: CASSIYTGELFF; CDR3nt: TGTGCCAGTAGTATCTACACCGGGGAGCTGTTTTTT
d_gene: .; v_gene: TRBV13; j_gene: TRBJ1-2; abundance: .; CDR3aa: CASSLTPNYGYTF; CDR3nt: TGTGCCAGCAGCTTAACTCCGAACTATGGCTACACCTTC
d_gene: TRBD1; v_gene: TRBV19; j_gene: TRBJ1-5; abundance: .; CDR3aa: CASSMALYRGRHQPQHF; CDR3nt: TGTGCCAGTAGTATGGCGCTATACAGGGGGCGGCATCAGCCCCAGCATTTT
d_gene: .; v_gene: TRBV19; j_gene: TRBJ2-3; abundance: .; CDR3aa: CASSLNFDTDTQYF; CDR3nt: TGTGCCAGTAGCCTAAACTTCGACACAGATACGCAGTATTTT
d_gene: TRBD1; v_gene: TRBV19; j_gene: TRBJ2-2; abundance: .; CDR3aa: CASNVQGARTGELFF; CDR3nt: TGTGCCAGTAACGTACAGGGGGCGCGAACCGGGGAGCTGTTTTTT
d_gene: TRBD1; v_gene: TRBV6-1; j_gene: TRBJ2-2; abundance: .; CDR3aa: CASSEGWGQGTTGELFF; CDR3nt: TGTGCCAGCAGTGAAGGGTGGGGACAGGGGACCACCGGGGAGCTGTTTTTT
d_gene: TRBD1; v_gene: TRBV4-3; j_gene: TRBJ2-1; abundance: .; CDR3aa: CASSQEEGQVYNEQFF; CDR3nt: TGCGCCAGCAGCCAAGAGGAGGGACAGGTATACAATGAGCAGTTCTTC
d_gene: TRBD2; v_gene: TRBV5-6; j_gene: TRBJ2-3; abundance: few; CDR3aa: CASSLLAGLTDTQYF; CDR3nt: TGTGCCAGCAGCCTACTAGCGGGGCTGACAGATACGCAGTATTTT
d_gene: .; v_gene: TRBV19; j_gene: TRBJ2-4; abundance: .; CDR3aa: CASSTPRLAKNIQYF; CDR3nt: TGTGCCAGTAGTACCCCCAGGTTAGCCAAAAACATTCAGTACTTC
d_gene: .; v_gene: TRBV4-3; j_gene: TRBJ2-7; abundance: .; CDR3aa: CASSQDITVPYEQYF; CDR3nt: TGCGCCAGCAGCCAAGATATAACAGTTCCCTACGAGCAGTACTTC
d_gene: .; v_gene: TRBV7-8; j_gene: TRBJ1-2; abundance: .; CDR3aa: CASSLRGIRGYTF; CDR3nt: TGTGCCAGCAGCCTAAGGGGGATCCGGGGCTACACCTTC
d_gene: .; v_gene: TRBV5-6; j_gene: TRBJ2-7; abundance: few; CDR3aa: CASSLGQTDYEQYF; CDR3nt: TGTGCCAGCAGCTTGGGACAGACCGACTACGAGCAGTACTTC
d_gene: TRBD1; v_gene: TRBV6-5; j_gene: TRBJ2-7; abundance: .; CDR3aa: CASSYPTRGPYEQYF; CDR3nt: TGTGCCAGCAGTTACCCGACCAGGGGGCCCTACGAGCAGTACTTC
d_gene: TRBD2; v_gene: TRBV27; j_gene: TRBJ2-1; abundance: few; CDR3aa: CASSSYIQRAGEQFF; CDR3nt: TGTGCCAGCAGTTCCTACATACAAAGAGCGGGAGAGCAGTTCTTC
d_gene: .; v_gene: TRBV29-1; j_gene: TRBJ1-2; abundance: .; CDR3aa: CSVERGIGYTF; CDR3nt: TGCAGCGTTGAAAGAGGGATTGGCTACACCTTC
d_gene: TRBD1; v_gene: TRBV10-1; j_gene: TRBJ1-1; abundance: .; CDR3aa: CASRTNTGEAFF; CDR3nt: TGCGCCAGCAGAACTAATACAGGGGAGGCTTTCTTT
d_gene: TRBD2; v_gene: TRBV10-3; j_gene: TRBJ2-5; abundance: .; CDR3aa: CATSGSGEETQYF; CDR3nt: TGTGCCACGAGCGGGAGCGGGGAAGAGACCCAGTACTTC
d_gene: TRBD1; v_gene: TRBV30; j_gene: TRBJ1-3; abundance: .; CDR3aa: CAWRAGGESGNTIYF; CDR3nt: TGTGCCTGGAGAGCAGGGGGCGAATCTGGAAACACCATATATTTT
d_gene: .; v_gene: TRBV18; j_gene: TRBJ2-7; abundance: few; CDR3aa: CASSLSGAEQYF; CDR3nt: TGTGCCAGCTCACTTTCAGGGGCCGAGCAGTACTTC
d_gene: .; v_gene: TRBV6-1; j_gene: TRBJ2-2; abundance: .; CDR3aa: CASRSGTGELFF; CDR3nt: TGTGCCAGCAGGTCAGGGACCGGGGAGCTGTTTTTT
d_gene: TRBD2; v_gene: TRBV28; j_gene: TRBJ2-7; abundance: .; CDR3aa: CASSLSGTSGSYEQYF; CDR3nt: TGTGCCAGCAGTTTATCCGGGACTAGCGGGAGCTACGAGCAGTACTTC
d_gene: TRBD1; v_gene: TRBV11-2; j_gene: TRBJ1-2; abundance: .; CDR3aa: CASSLETGGSTF; CDR3nt: TGTGCCAGCAGCTTAGAGACAGGGGGCTCCACCTTC
d_gene: .; v_gene: TRBV18; j_gene: TRBJ2-1; abundance: .; CDR3aa: CASSPPVPRNNEQFF; CDR3nt: TGTGCCAGCTCACCACCGGTTCCCAGGAACAATGAGCAGTTCTTC
d_gene: TRBD1; v_gene: TRBV10-3; j_gene: TRBJ1-2; abundance: .; CDR3aa: CAISESDPTGDGYTF; CDR3nt: TGTGCCATCAGTGAGTCCGACCCGACAGGGGACGGCTACACCTTC
d_gene: .; v_gene: TRBV30; j_gene: TRBJ2-7; abundance: .; CDR3aa: CAWSGRDYEQYF; CDR3nt: TGTGCCTGGAGTGGGAGGGATTACGAGCAGTACTTC
d_gene: TRBD2; v_gene: TRBV2; j_gene: TRBJ2-1; abundance: .; CDR3aa: CASSEWTSRYNEQFF; CDR3nt: TGTGCCAGCAGTGAATGGACTAGCCGATACAATGAGCAGTTCTTC
d_gene: TRBD1; v_gene: TRBV6-6; j_gene: TRBJ1-5; abundance: .; CDR3aa: CASSKMDRGYQPQHF; CDR3nt: TGTGCCAGCAGCAAGATGGACAGGGGTTATCAGCCCCAGCATTTT
d_gene: TRBD2; v_gene: TRBV7-9; j_gene: TRBJ2-3; abundance: .; CDR3aa: CASSSPGREGTDTQYF; CDR3nt: TGTGCCAGCAGCTCTCCGGGACGGGAGGGGACAGATACGCAGTATTTT
d_gene: .; v_gene: TRBV7-2; j_gene: TRBJ2-1; abundance: .; CDR3aa: CASSLVGGREQFF; CDR3nt: TGTGCCAGCAGCTTAGTAGGAGGGCGGGAGCAGTTCTTC
d_gene: .; v_gene: TRBV19; j_gene: TRBJ1-1; abundance: few; CDR3aa: CASTGRQNTEAFF; CDR3nt: TGTGCCAGTACTGGCAGACAGAACACTGAAGCTTTCTTT
d_gene: .; v_gene: TRBV6-6; j_gene: TRBJ2-5; abundance: once; CDR3aa: CASTNQETQYF; CDR3nt: TGTGCCAGCACTAACCAAGAGACCCAGTACTTC
d_gene: .; v_gene: TRBV5-1; j_gene: TRBJ1-1; abundance: .; CDR3aa: CASSWRGGGSTEAFF; CDR3nt: TGCGCCAGCAGCTGGAGGGGGGGCGGGAGCACTGAAGCTTTCTTT
d_gene: TRBD1; v_gene: TRBV5-4; j_gene: TRBJ1-2; abundance: .; CDR3aa: CASSLGGYDRAYGYTF; CDR3nt: TGTGCCAGCAGCTTGGGGGGCTACGACAGGGCCTATGGCTACACCTTC